This T cell receptor (beta chain) originates from a study of T cell responses to AZD1222 COVID-19 vaccine. Overall study results and limits: A mostly white British donor set with more females was recruited, and clonal diversity was possibly underestimated. Spike was spanned by vaccine-associated CD4 TCRs, with dominance at 160-218 and 743-854. Unmutated regions of variants are reportedly targeted by nearly half of spike-specific TCRs. Spike-specific TCR breadth and depth grew following two AZD1222 doses.

Germline CDR1 and CDR2: SNHLY and FYNNEI. Trimming took 5 bases from V and 3 from J, leaving 11 bases between them. The CDR3 loop spans 14 amino acids. Comments on this clone: The antigen remains undetermined.

Sequenced by immunoSEQ multiplex PCR; TCRdb stores in-frame clones only, minus some. The sample lists about 130,000 clones, 93% occurring once. The chain carries TRBV2 and TRBJ2-1; no definite D call. The material was peripheral blood, obtained on day 0 of AZD1222 vaccination. The TCR sequence derives from an adult in good health. As DNA, the CDR3 is TGTGCCAGCAGTCCCCTCGACCTCTACAATGAGCAGTTCTTC. It yields the protein CASSPLDLYNEQFF.